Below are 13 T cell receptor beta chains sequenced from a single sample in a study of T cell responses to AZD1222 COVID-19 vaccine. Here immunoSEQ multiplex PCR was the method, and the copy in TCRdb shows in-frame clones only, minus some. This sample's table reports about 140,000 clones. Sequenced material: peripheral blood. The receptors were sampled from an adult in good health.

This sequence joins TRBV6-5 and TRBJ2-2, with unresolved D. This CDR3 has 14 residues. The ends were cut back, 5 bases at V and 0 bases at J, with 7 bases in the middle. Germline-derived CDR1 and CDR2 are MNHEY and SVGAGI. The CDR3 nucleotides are TGTGCCAGCAGTCAACTCGCGAACACCGGGGAGCTGTTTTTT. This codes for CASSQLANTGELFF.

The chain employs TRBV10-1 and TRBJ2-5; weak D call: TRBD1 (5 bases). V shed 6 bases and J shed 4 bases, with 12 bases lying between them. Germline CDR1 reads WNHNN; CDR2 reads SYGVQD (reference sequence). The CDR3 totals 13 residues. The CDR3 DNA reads TGCGCCAGCAGCCCTAGGGGTGGAGAGACCCAGTACTTC. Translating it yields CASSPRGGETQYF.

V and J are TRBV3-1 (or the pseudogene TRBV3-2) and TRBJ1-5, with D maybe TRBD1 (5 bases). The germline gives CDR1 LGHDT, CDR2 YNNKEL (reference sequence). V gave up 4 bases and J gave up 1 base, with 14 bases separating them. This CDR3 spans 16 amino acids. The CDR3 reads CASSRGTGLSNQPQHF. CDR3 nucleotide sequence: TGTGCCAGCAGCCGGGGGACCGGATTGAGCAATCAGCCCCAGCATTTT.

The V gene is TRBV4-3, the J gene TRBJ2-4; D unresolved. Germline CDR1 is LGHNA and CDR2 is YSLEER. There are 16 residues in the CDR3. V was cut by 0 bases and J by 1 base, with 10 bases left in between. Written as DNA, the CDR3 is TGCGCCAGCAGCCAAGAGGTGGGGTCCGCCAAAAACATTCAGTACTTC. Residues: CASSQEVGSAKNIQYF.

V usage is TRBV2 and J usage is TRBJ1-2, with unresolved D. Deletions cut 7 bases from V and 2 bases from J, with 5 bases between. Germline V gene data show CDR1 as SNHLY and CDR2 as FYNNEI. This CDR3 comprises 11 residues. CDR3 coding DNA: TGTGCCAGCAAGGAGAACTATGGCTACACCTTC. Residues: CASKENYGYTF.

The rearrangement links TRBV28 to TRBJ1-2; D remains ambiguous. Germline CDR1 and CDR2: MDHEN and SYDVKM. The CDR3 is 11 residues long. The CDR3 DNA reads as TGTGCGGACCCCTCTAACTATGGCTACACCTTC. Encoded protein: CADPSNYGYTF.

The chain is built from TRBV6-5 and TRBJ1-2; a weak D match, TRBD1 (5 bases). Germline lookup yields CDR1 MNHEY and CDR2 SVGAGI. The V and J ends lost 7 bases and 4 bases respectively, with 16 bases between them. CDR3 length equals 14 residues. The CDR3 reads CASIRGRGTYGYTF. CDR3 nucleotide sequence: TGTGCCAGCATCCGAGGGAGGGGAACCTATGGCTACACCTTC.

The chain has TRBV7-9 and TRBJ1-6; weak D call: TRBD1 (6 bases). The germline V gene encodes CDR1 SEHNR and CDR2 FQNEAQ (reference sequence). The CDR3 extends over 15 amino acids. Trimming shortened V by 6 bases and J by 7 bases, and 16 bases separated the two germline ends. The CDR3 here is CASSPSGDRNSPLHF. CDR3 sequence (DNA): TGTGCCAGCAGTCCTAGTGGAGACAGGAATTCACCCCTCCACTTT.

CDR3 DNA sequence: TGTGCCAGCAGCCGGGACCACTATGGCTACACCTTC. Translating gives CASSRDHYGYTF. The rearrangement joins TRBV5-8 to TRBJ1-2, with TRBD1 as a possible D gene (5 bases). CDR3 size: 12 residues. Germline lookup yields CDR1 SGHTS and CDR2 YDEGEE. V was cut by 4 bases and J by 3 bases, with 7 bases left in between.

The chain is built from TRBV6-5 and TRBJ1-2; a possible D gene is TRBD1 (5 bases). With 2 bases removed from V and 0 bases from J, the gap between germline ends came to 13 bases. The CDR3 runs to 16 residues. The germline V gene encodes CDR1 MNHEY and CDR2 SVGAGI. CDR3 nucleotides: TGTGCCAGCAGTTACACAGGAGCGGCAGCTAACTATGGCTACACCTTC. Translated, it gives CASSYTGAAANYGYTF.

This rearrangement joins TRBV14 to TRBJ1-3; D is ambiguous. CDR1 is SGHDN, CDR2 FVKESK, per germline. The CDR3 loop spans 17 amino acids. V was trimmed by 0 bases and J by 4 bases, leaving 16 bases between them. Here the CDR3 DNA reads TGTGCCAGCAGCCAAGATGCCGCCGGGTCTTCCGGAAACACCATATATTTT. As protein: CASSQDAAGSSGNTIYF.

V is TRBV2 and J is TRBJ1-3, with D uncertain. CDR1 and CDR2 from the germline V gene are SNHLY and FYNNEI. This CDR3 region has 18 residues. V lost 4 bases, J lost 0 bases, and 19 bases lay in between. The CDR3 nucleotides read TGTGCCAGCAGTGGGGTCGTGGTTTTTGGCAGCTCTGGAAACACCATATATTTT. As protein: CASSGVVVFGSSGNTIYF.

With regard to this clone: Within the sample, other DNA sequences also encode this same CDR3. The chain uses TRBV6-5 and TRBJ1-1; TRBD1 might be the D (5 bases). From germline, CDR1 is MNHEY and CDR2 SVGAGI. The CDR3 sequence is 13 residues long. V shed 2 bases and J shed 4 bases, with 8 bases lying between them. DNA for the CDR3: TGTGCCAGCAGTTACGGCGGGGGCACTGAAGCTTTCTTT. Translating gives CASSYGGGTEAFF.